The rows below give T cell receptor beta chains drawn from one sample of a study of cytomegalovirus exposure and HLA in healthy donors. The table came from immunoSEQ multiplex PCR; TCRdb's copy has only in-frame clones and leaves some out. The sample has about 150,000 clones; more than 85% are singletons. Sequenced material: PBMCs. These receptors all come from a man between 18 and 29 years old in good health and CMV-seronegative. Both conserved end residues are part of each CDR3. The D gene is left open where the match is weak. Size is stated for part of the rows, as once, few or many counts, or as a class when the clone is expanded.

d_gene: TRBD2
v_gene: TRBV27
j_gene: TRBJ2-3
abundance: NA
CDR3nt: TGTGCCACCACGAATTTAGGACTAGCGGGCACAGATACGCAGTATTTT
CDR3aa: CATTNLGLAGTDTQYF

d_gene: NA
v_gene: TRBV5-1
j_gene: TRBJ2-7
abundance: NA
CDR3nt: TGCGCCAGCAGCTTAGGGGGCGAGCAGTACTTC
CDR3aa: CASSLGGEQYF

d_gene: TRBD1
v_gene: TRBV29-1
j_gene: TRBJ2-5
abundance: NA
CDR3nt: TGCAGCGTTTCCCCGGGACAGGGGACAGAGACCCAGTACTTC
CDR3aa: CSVSPGQGTETQYF

d_gene: NA
v_gene: TRBV6-6
j_gene: TRBJ2-2
abundance: NA
CDR3nt: TGTGCCAGCAGACCCACTAGCACCGGGGAGCTGTTTTTT
CDR3aa: CASRPTSTGELFF

d_gene: NA
v_gene: TRBV27
j_gene: TRBJ2-5
abundance: NA
CDR3nt: TGTGCCAGCAGTTTAAATCCGGGGTGGGAGACCCAGTACTTC
CDR3aa: CASSLNPGWETQYF

d_gene: NA
v_gene: TRBV30
j_gene: TRBJ1-6
abundance: NA
CDR3nt: TGTGCCTGGAGTCAGAATTCACCCCTCCACTTT
CDR3aa: CAWSQNSPLHF

d_gene: NA
v_gene: TRBV6-4
j_gene: TRBJ2-3
abundance: NA
CDR3nt: TGTGCCAGCAGTGACGGCGAGGAGGGGGATACGCAGTATTTT
CDR3aa: CASSDGEEGDTQYF

d_gene: NA
v_gene: TRBV5-1
j_gene: TRBJ2-7
abundance: once
CDR3nt: TGCGCCAGCAGCACCCGCGACGGGACTCTAAGGTACGAGCAGTACTTC
CDR3aa: CASSTRDGTLRYEQYF

d_gene: TRBD2
v_gene: TRBV5-5
j_gene: TRBJ2-2
abundance: NA
CDR3nt: TGTGCCAGCAGCTCGGGACGAGGGGAAGCTAGCGGGGTTACCGGGGAGCTGTTTTTT
CDR3aa: CASSSGRGEASGVTGELFF

d_gene: NA
v_gene: TRBV18
j_gene: TRBJ1-6
abundance: few
CDR3nt: TGTGCCAGCTCACCATACGGACAGCCGTCACCCCTCCACTTT
CDR3aa: CASSPYGQPSPLHF

d_gene: TRBD1
v_gene: TRBV9
j_gene: TRBJ1-6
abundance: NA
CDR3nt: TGTGCCAGCAGCTTGGAGGGGGCGCACAATTCACCCCTCCACTTT
CDR3aa: CASSLEGAHNSPLHF

d_gene: NA
v_gene: TRBV5-1
j_gene: TRBJ2-1
abundance: NA
CDR3nt: TGCGCCAGCAGCTTTGGGACTGGCAATGAGCAGTTCTTC
CDR3aa: CASSFGTGNEQFF

d_gene: TRBD2
v_gene: TRBV29-1
j_gene: TRBJ2-3
abundance: NA
CDR3nt: TGCAGCGCGCGGGACTACCATACAGATACGCAGTATTTT
CDR3aa: CSARDYHTDTQYF

d_gene: TRBD1
v_gene: TRBV25-1
j_gene: TRBJ2-1
abundance: once
CDR3nt: TGTGCCAGCAGTGACGACACCGGGACAGGGAACAATGAGCAGTTCTTC
CDR3aa: CASSDDTGTGNNEQFF

d_gene: NA
v_gene: TRBV5-1
j_gene: TRBJ2-1
abundance: NA
CDR3nt: TGCGCCAGCACCCTCAGGGGCGTCGGGTACAATGAGCAGTTCTTC
CDR3aa: CASTLRGVGYNEQFF

d_gene: TRBD2
v_gene: TRBV27
j_gene: TRBJ2-3
abundance: NA
CDR3nt: TGTGCCAGCAGGCCGGGACTAGGAGTTTCAGATACGCAGTATTTT
CDR3aa: CASRPGLGVSDTQYF

d_gene: NA
v_gene: TRBV6-5
j_gene: TRBJ2-3
abundance: NA
CDR3nt: TGTGCCAGCAGGGCCGGACTGTATCCAGATACGCAGTATTTT
CDR3aa: CASRAGLYPDTQYF

d_gene: NA
v_gene: TRBV5-4
j_gene: TRBJ1-5
abundance: NA
CDR3nt: TGTGCCAGCAGCTTCGATGGTCAGGGTGGCAATCAGCCCCAGCATTTT
CDR3aa: CASSFDGQGGNQPQHF

d_gene: TRBD1
v_gene: TRBV27
j_gene: TRBJ1-2
abundance: once
CDR3nt: TGTGCCAGCACACCCGCGGGACAGGGTATCCATGGCTACACCTTC
CDR3aa: CASTPAGQGIHGYTF

d_gene: NA
v_gene: TRBV7-6
j_gene: TRBJ1-6
abundance: once
CDR3nt: TGTGCCAGCAGCTTATACGAGAGCTCCTATAATTCACCCCTCCACTTT
CDR3aa: CASSLYESSYNSPLHF

d_gene: NA
v_gene: TRBV7-2
j_gene: TRBJ1-2
abundance: NA
CDR3nt: TGTGCCAGCAGCTTGTTAGAAAGGGGATGGGGCTACACCTTC
CDR3aa: CASSLLERGWGYTF

d_gene: NA
v_gene: TRBV5-1
j_gene: TRBJ1-1
abundance: NA
CDR3nt: TGCGCCAGCAGCTTGGTTGGGCCAATGGTGACTGAAGCTTTCTTT
CDR3aa: CASSLVGPMVTEAFF

d_gene: TRBD1
v_gene: TRBV4-1
j_gene: TRBJ2-7
abundance: NA
CDR3nt: TGCGCCAGCAGCCCCCGACAGGGTACCTACGAGCAGTACTTC
CDR3aa: CASSPRQGTYEQYF

d_gene: NA
v_gene: TRBV19
j_gene: TRBJ1-2
abundance: NA
CDR3nt: TGTGCCAGTAGTTACGGCAGGACAAACTATGGCTACACCTTC
CDR3aa: CASSYGRTNYGYTF

d_gene: NA
v_gene: TRBV7-7
j_gene: TRBJ1-1
abundance: NA
CDR3nt: TGTGCCAGCAGCTTATCAGGGAACACTGAAGCTTTCTTT
CDR3aa: CASSLSGNTEAFF

d_gene: TRBD1
v_gene: TRBV27
j_gene: TRBJ1-2
abundance: NA
CDR3nt: TGTGCCAGCAGTGTCTCGACGACAGGGAGCTTATATGGCTACACCTTC
CDR3aa: CASSVSTTGSLYGYTF

d_gene: NA
v_gene: TRBV10-1
j_gene: TRBJ1-2
abundance: NA
CDR3nt: TGCGCCAGCAGCCTGGACACAAACTATGGCTACACCTTC
CDR3aa: CASSLDTNYGYTF

d_gene: TRBD2
v_gene: TRBV6-5
j_gene: TRBJ2-1
abundance: NA
CDR3nt: TGTGCCAGCAGTTCCTCGCGGGGGAGCTCCTACAATGAGCAGTTCTTC
CDR3aa: CASSSSRGSSYNEQFF

d_gene: TRBD2
v_gene: TRBV7-2
j_gene: TRBJ2-2
abundance: once
CDR3nt: TGTGCCAGCAGACCGGGGGGAAACACCGGGGAGCTGTTTTTT
CDR3aa: CASRPGGNTGELFF

d_gene: TRBD1
v_gene: TRBV6-1
j_gene: TRBJ1-2
abundance: NA
CDR3nt: TGTGCCAGCAGTGAGACAGGGGGTCATAACTATGGCTACACCTTC
CDR3aa: CASSETGGHNYGYTF

d_gene: TRBD1
v_gene: TRBV6-6
j_gene: TRBJ1-6
abundance: NA
CDR3nt: TGTGCCAGCAAGCTCGGACAGGCTAAAATTAATTCACCCCTCCACTTT
CDR3aa: CASKLGQAKINSPLHF

d_gene: NA
v_gene: TRBV5-1
j_gene: TRBJ1-1
abundance: NA
CDR3nt: TGCGCCAGCAAGGGGGGGGCGGATGGAACTGAAGCTTTCTTT
CDR3aa: CASKGGADGTEAFF

d_gene: NA
v_gene: TRBV4-1
j_gene: TRBJ1-3
abundance: NA
CDR3nt: TGCGCCAGCAGCCAAGGGTTGGGCCGTGAAAACACCATATATTTT
CDR3aa: CASSQGLGRENTIYF

d_gene: TRBD2
v_gene: TRBV7-8
j_gene: TRBJ2-7
abundance: NA
CDR3nt: TGTGCCAGCAGCTTAGTCCTAGCGGGGGCCTACGAGCAGTACTTC
CDR3aa: CASSLVLAGAYEQYF

d_gene: NA
v_gene: TRBV11-3
j_gene: TRBJ2-3
abundance: NA
CDR3nt: TGTGCCAGCAGCGGCGGGTCCCGGACAGATACGCAGTATTTT
CDR3aa: CASSGGSRTDTQYF

d_gene: NA
v_gene: TRBV7-2
j_gene: TRBJ2-5
abundance: once
CDR3nt: TGTGCCAGCAGCTTAGAAGCCAACCAAGAGACCCAGTACTTC
CDR3aa: CASSLEANQETQYF

d_gene: TRBD1
v_gene: TRBV30
j_gene: TRBJ1-2
abundance: NA
CDR3nt: TGTGCCTGGGATGGGACAGGGGGAGGCTACACCTTC
CDR3aa: CAWDGTGGGYTF

d_gene: NA
v_gene: TRBV4-2
j_gene: TRBJ2-1
abundance: NA
CDR3nt: TGTGCCAGCAGCCAAGATCCCCAGACTGGCTTCAACTACAATGAGCAGTTCTTC
CDR3aa: CASSQDPQTGFNYNEQFF

d_gene: TRBD2
v_gene: TRBV5-1
j_gene: TRBJ2-3
abundance: NA
CDR3nt: TGCGCCAGCAGCTTGATTCTAGCGGGGGCAGAGGGGGATACGCAGTATTTT
CDR3aa: CASSLILAGAEGDTQYF

d_gene: TRBD2
v_gene: TRBV29-1
j_gene: TRBJ2-3
abundance: NA
CDR3nt: TGCAGCGTTGAAAAGCGGGGGTTACGCCCTAGCACAGATACGCAGTATTTT
CDR3aa: CSVEKRGLRPSTDTQYF

d_gene: NA
v_gene: TRBV9
j_gene: TRBJ1-2
abundance: NA
CDR3nt: TGTGCCAGCAGCGCACAACGGGATGGCTACACCTTC
CDR3aa: CASSAQRDGYTF

d_gene: NA
v_gene: TRBV9
j_gene: TRBJ2-7
abundance: NA
CDR3nt: TGTGCCAGCAGCGTAGCAGGGTCTCGCTACGAGCAGTACTTC
CDR3aa: CASSVAGSRYEQYF